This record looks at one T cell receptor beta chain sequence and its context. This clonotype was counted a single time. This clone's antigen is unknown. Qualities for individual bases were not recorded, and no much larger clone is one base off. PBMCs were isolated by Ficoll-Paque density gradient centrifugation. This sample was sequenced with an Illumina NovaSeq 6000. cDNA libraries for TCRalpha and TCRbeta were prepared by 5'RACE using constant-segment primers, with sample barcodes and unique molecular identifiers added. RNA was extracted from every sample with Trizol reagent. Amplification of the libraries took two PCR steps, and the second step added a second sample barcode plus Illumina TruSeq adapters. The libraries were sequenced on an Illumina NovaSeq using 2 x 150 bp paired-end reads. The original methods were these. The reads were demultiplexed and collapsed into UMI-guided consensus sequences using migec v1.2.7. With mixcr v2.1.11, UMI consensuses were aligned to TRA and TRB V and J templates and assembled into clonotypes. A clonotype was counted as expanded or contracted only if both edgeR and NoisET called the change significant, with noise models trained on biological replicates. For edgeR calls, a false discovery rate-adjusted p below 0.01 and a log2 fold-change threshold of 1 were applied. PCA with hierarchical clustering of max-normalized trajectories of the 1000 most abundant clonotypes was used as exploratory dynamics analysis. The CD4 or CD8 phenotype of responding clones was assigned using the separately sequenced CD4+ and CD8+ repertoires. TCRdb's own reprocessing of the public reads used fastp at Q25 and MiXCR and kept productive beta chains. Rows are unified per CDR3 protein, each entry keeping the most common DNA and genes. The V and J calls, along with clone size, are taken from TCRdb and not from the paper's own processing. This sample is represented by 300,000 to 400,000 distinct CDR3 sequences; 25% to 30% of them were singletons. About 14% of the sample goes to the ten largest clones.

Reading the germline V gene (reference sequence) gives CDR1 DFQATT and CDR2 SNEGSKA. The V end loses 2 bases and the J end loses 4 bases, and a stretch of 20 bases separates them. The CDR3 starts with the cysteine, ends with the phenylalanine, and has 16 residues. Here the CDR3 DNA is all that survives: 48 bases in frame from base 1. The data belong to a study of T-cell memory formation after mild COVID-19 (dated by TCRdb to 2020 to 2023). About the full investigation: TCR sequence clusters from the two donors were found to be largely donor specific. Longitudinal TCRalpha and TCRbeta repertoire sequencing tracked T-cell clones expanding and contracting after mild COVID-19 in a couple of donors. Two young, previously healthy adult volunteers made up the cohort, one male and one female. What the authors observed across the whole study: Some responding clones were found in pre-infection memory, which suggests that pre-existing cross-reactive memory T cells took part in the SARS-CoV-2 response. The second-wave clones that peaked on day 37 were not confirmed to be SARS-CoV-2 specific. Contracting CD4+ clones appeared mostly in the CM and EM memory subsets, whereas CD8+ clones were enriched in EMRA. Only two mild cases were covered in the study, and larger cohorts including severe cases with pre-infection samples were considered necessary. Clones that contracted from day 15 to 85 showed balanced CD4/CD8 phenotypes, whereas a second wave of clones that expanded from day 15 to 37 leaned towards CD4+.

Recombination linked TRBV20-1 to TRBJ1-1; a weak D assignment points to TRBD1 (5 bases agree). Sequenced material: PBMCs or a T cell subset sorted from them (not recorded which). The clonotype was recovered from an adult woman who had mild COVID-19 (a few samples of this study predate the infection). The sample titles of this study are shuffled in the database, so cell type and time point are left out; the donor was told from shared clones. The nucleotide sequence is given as TGCAGTGCTAGAAGCCCCAGGGTTTTGTCTGGCACTGAAGCTTTCTTT. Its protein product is CSARSPRVLSGTEAFF.